This TCR beta chain was profiled in a study of CD8+CD57+ T cells in acquired aplastic anemia. Patients chosen for sequencing had CD8+CD57+ cells that had expanded, as shown by flow cytometry. This CDR3 has 12 amino acids. CDR1 and CDR2 from the germline V gene are SGHRS and YFSETQ. V trimming: 7 bases; J trimming: 5 bases; junction bases outside the gene matches: 4. The template for TCR beta VDJ and CDR3 sequence profiling was genomic DNA. TCRdb recomputed calls from the reads with MiXCR, one row per CDR3 protein. The data show about 470,000 distinct CDR3 sequences, roughly a third seen once. The sequence came from a human donor with aplastic anemia. Material: sorted CD4+, CD8+, or CD8+CD57+ T cells (not recorded which) from PBMCs. The chain links TRBV5-1 to TRBJ2-3, with 7 bases identical to TRBD2. The CDR3 here is CASSSGRDTQYF. The DNA of the CDR3 is TGCGCCAGCTCTAGCGGAAGAGATACGCAGTATTTT.